The clone carrying this T cell receptor (beta chain) was observed many times. Its antigen is not identified. This sample was included in a study of T-cell memory formation after mild COVID-19. Study information: Among the donors, TCR clusters were largely specific to each donor. General study points: CM and EM subsets held most contracting CD4+ clones; EMRA held CD8+ ones.

Researchers used 5'RACE with constant-segment primers to make TCR alpha and TCR beta cDNA libraries that carry sample barcodes and UMIs. TCRdb called the 5' RACE reads again in MiXCR, with one record for every CDR3 protein. Among under 550,000 distinct CDR3 sequences listed, about 20% were seen once. This TCR was recovered from an adult woman who had mild COVID-19 (a few samples of this study predate the infection). Cell type and time point are not known. Sequencing was performed on PBMCs or a T cell subset sorted from them (not recorded which).

The CDR3 protein is CASSLESRNYQPQHF. The CDR3 region has the DNA TGTGCCAGCAGCTTAGAGAGCCGGAACTATCAGCCCCAGCATTTT. The V gene is TRBV7-8, the J gene TRBJ1-5, with D unresolved. Germline V gene data show CDR1 as SGHVS and CDR2 as FQNEAQ. This CDR3 has 15 amino acids. V lost 1 base, J lost 5 bases, and 12 bases lay in between.